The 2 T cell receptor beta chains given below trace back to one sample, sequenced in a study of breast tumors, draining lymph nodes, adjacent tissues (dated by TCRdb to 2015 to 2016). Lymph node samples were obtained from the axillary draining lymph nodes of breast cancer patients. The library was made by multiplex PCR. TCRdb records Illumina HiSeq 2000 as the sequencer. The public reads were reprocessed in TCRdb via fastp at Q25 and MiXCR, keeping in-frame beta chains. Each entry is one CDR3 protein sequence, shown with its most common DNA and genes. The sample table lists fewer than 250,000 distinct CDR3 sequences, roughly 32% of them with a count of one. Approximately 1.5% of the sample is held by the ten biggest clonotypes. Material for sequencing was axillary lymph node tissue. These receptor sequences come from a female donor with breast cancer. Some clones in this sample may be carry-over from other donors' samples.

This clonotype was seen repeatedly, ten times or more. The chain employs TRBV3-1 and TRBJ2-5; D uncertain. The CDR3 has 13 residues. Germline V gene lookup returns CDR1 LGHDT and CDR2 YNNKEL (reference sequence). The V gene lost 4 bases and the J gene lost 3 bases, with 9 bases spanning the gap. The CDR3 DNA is TGTGCCAGCAGCCGTGGTAGAAAAGAGACCCAGTACTTC. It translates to CASSRGRKETQYF.

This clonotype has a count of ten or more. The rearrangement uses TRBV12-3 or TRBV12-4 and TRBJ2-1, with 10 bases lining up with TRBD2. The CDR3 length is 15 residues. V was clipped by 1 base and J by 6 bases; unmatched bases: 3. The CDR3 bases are TGTGCCAGCAGTTTAGGGAGCGGGAGGGCCAATGAGCAGTTCTTC. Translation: CASSLGSGRANEQFF.